This paragraph reports one T cell receptor beta chain. The antigen is not known. These data belong to a study of shared clonotypes between healthy human individuals. Study context: Donors had three CD4 naive, three CD4 memory, two CD8 naive and one CD8 memory plate apiece. Study observations and caveats: On the whole, naive subsets had larger estimated richness than memory subsets had.

Researchers partitioned CD4+ cells into CD45RA+ naive and CD45RA-negative memory subsets. Assay: immunoSEQ multiplex PCR; the TCRdb copy retains only in-frame clones and omits some. The sample records more than 550,000 clones, over 55% being singletons. This CDR3 is built from 13 residues. Germline V gives CDR1 LNHDA, CDR2 SQIVND (reference sequence). Trimming took 6 bases from V and 6 from J, leaving 11 bases between them. The chain combines TRBV19 with TRBJ2-2, with a possible D match to TRBD1 (6 bases). Sequenced sample: memory CD4+ T cells sorted from blood. Documented subset: CD45RA-negative fraction. This sequence was found in a woman in her thirties in good health. The chain's CDR3 is CASSKDRPGELFF. DNA for the CDR3: TGTGCCAGTAGCAAAGACAGGCCCGGGGAGCTGTTTTTT.